This is a list of T cell receptor beta chains from one sample in a study of CD8 T cells in ankylosing spondylitis. TCRdb re-derived calls from the 5' RACE reads in MiXCR, one entry per CDR3 protein. The sample lists under 300,000 distinct CDR3 sequences; about 11% were seen once. The source material was blood, either unsorted or a sorted T cell fraction (not recorded which). The receptors were sampled from a male donor with ankylosing spondylitis or in good health (not recorded which). Each CDR3 is given with its conserved first and last residue. Fields, in order: CDR3 protein, CDR3 DNA, V gene, J gene, clone size, D gene. The D gene is left open where the match is weak. Clone sizes are given selectively: once, few, many, or a class where the clone is expanded.

CDR3: CASSSPRDRNIQYF
DNA: TGTGCCAGCAGCTCGCCCCGGGACAGAAACATTCAGTACTTC
V: TRBV11-2
J: TRBJ2-4
size: NA
D: TRBD1

CDR3: CASSGGTSTDTQYF
DNA: TGCGCCAGCAGCGGGGGGACTAGCACAGATACGCAGTATTTT
V: TRBV5-1
J: TRBJ2-3
size: many
D: NA

CDR3: CATSRETDTQYF
DNA: TGTGCCACCAGCAGAGAAACAGATACGCAGTATTTT
V: TRBV15
J: TRBJ2-3
size: NA
D: NA

CDR3: CASRGLAGGLSYNEQFF
DNA: TGTGCCAGCAGGGGACTAGCGGGGGGGCTCTCCTACAATGAGCAGTTCTTC
V: TRBV6-1
J: TRBJ2-1
size: NA
D: TRBD2

CDR3: CSARGELALDTQYF
DNA: TGCAGTGCTAGAGGGGAGCTAGCCCTCGATACGCAGTATTTT
V: TRBV20-1
J: TRBJ2-3
size: many
D: NA

CDR3: CSARDGGTGELFF
DNA: TGCAGTGCTAGAGATGGAGGAACCGGGGAGCTGTTTTTT
V: TRBV20-1
J: TRBJ2-2
size: many
D: NA

CDR3: CSARPASGYTDTQYF
DNA: TGCAGTGCTAGGCCGGCTAGCGGGTACACAGATACGCAGTATTTT
V: TRBV20-1
J: TRBJ2-3
size: many
D: TRBD2

CDR3: CASSHIAGVDRDTQYF
DNA: TGTGCCAGCAGCCACATAGCGGGAGTGGATAGGGATACGCAGTATTTT
V: TRBV6-1
J: TRBJ2-3
size: many
D: TRBD2

CDR3: CASSFWTGRTGELFF
DNA: TGCGCCAGCAGCTTCTGGACAGGGAGGACCGGGGAGCTGTTTTTT
V: TRBV5-1
J: TRBJ2-2
size: many
D: TRBD1

CDR3: CASSYAGNMNTEAFF
DNA: TGCGCCAGCAGCTACGCAGGGAATATGAACACTGAAGCTTTCTTT
V: TRBV5-1
J: TRBJ1-1
size: many
D: NA

CDR3: CASSATGAELYNEQFF
DNA: TGTGCCAGCAGCGCTACCGGTGCAGAGCTCTACAATGAGCAGTTCTTC
V: TRBV9
J: TRBJ2-1
size: few
D: NA

CDR3: CASSGLRRSSYNEQFF
DNA: TGTGCCAGCAGCGGGTTAAGACGGAGCTCCTACAATGAGCAGTTCTTC
V: TRBV7-9
J: TRBJ2-1
size: many
D: NA

CDR3: CATSRAGSAARGGYTF
DNA: TGTGCCACCAGCAGAGCGGGCTCGGCCGCCCGTGGTGGCTACACCTTC
V: TRBV15
J: TRBJ1-2
size: many
D: NA

CDR3: CAIRMGQVSDTQYF
DNA: TGTGCCATCAGGATGGGACAGGTATCAGATACGCAGTATTTT
V: TRBV10-3
J: TRBJ2-3
size: many
D: TRBD1

CDR3: CASSSYAGGVGYTF
DNA: TGCGCCAGCAGCTCCTATGCCGGGGGCGTTGGCTACACCTTC
V: TRBV5-1
J: TRBJ1-2
size: few
D: NA

CDR3: CASSDPVLETQYF
DNA: TGTGCCAGTAGCGACCCGGTCTTGGAGACCCAGTACTTC
V: TRBV6-1
J: TRBJ2-5
size: NA
D: NA

CDR3: CASSGVGARGIYGYTF
DNA: TGTGCCAGCAGTGGCGTGGGGGCCCGAGGCATCTATGGCTACACCTTC
V: TRBV12-3/TRBV12-4
J: TRBJ1-2
size: many
D: NA

CDR3: CASSFWIVGGTDTQYF
DNA: TGTGCCAGCAGTTTTTGGATAGTGGGGGGCACAGATACGCAGTATTTT
V: TRBV12-3/TRBV12-4
J: TRBJ2-3
size: many
D: NA

CDR3: CSVVGLWAEAFF
DNA: TGCAGCGTTGTTGGGCTCTGGGCTGAAGCTTTCTTT
V: TRBV29-1
J: TRBJ1-1
size: many
D: NA

CDR3: CASSSSTFQGGSEQYF
DNA: TGCGCCAGCAGCTCGAGTACCTTTCAGGGGGGCAGCGAGCAGTACTTC
V: TRBV5-1
J: TRBJ2-7
size: NA
D: NA

CDR3: CAISEYGTGEIEQYF
DNA: TGTGCCATCAGTGAGTACGGGACAGGGGAGATCGAGCAGTACTTC
V: TRBV10-3
J: TRBJ2-7
size: many
D: TRBD1

CDR3: CSASAMGGSLRETQYF
DNA: TGCAGTGCTAGCGCCATGGGGGGCTCGTTACGAGAGACCCAGTACTTC
V: TRBV20-1
J: TRBJ2-5
size: many
D: NA

CDR3: CASSYGYRAGELFF
DNA: TGTGCCAGCAGTTACGGGTACAGGGCCGGGGAGCTGTTTTTT
V: TRBV6-5
J: TRBJ2-2
size: NA
D: NA

CDR3: CASSSTGPGPQYF
DNA: TGTGCCAGCAGCTCCACCGGCCCTGGGCCGCAGTATTTT
V: TRBV5-6
J: TRBJ2-3
size: many
D: NA

CDR3: CASSQASDGGLDEQFF
DNA: TGCGCCAGCAGCCAGGCCTCGGACGGGGGGTTGGATGAGCAGTTCTTC
V: TRBV4-1
J: TRBJ2-1
size: many
D: TRBD2

CDR3: CASSLQAGRDEQYF
DNA: TGTGCCAGCAGCTTGCAGGCAGGGAGGGACGAGCAGTACTTC
V: TRBV5-4
J: TRBJ2-7
size: NA
D: TRBD2

CDR3: CSARGSAGFNSPLHF
DNA: TGCAGTGCTCGGGGTTCGGCAGGGTTCAATTCACCCCTCCACTTT
V: TRBV20-1
J: TRBJ1-6
size: few
D: NA

CDR3: CASSSPGTKGEQYF
DNA: TGTGCCAGCAGCTCCCCCGGGACCAAGGGCGAGCAGTACTTC
V: TRBV11-2
J: TRBJ2-7
size: few
D: NA

CDR3: CASSPIGEKQYF
DNA: TGTGCCAGCAGCCCTATAGGAGAAAAGCAGTACTTC
V: TRBV7-6
J: TRBJ2-7
size: NA
D: NA

CDR3: CASSAGGLADTYEQYF
DNA: TGTGCCAGCAGCGCCGGAGGACTAGCGGACACCTACGAGCAGTACTTC
V: TRBV9
J: TRBJ2-7
size: few
D: TRBD2

CDR3: CSVDGVNEQFF
DNA: TGCAGCGTGGACGGTGTGAATGAGCAGTTCTTC
V: TRBV29-1
J: TRBJ2-1
size: many
D: NA

CDR3: CASRTPGTGAYSGNTIYF
DNA: TGTGCCAGCAGGACCCCCGGGACAGGGGCTTACTCTGGAAACACCATATATTTT
V: TRBV28
J: TRBJ1-3
size: many
D: TRBD1

CDR3: CASSRIPKYEQYF
DNA: TGTGCCAGCAGCCGAATTCCGAAATACGAGCAGTACTTC
V: TRBV5-6
J: TRBJ2-7
size: NA
D: NA

CDR3: CASSFPGGGDYTF
DNA: TGTGCCAGCAGCTTCCCGGGGGGCGGTGACTACACCTTC
V: TRBV7-2
J: TRBJ1-2
size: few
D: NA

CDR3: CASSFTGTSGSLYEQYF
DNA: TGTGCCAGCAGTTTTACCGGGACTAGCGGGAGTCTCTACGAGCAGTACTTC
V: TRBV6-5
J: TRBJ2-7
size: NA
D: TRBD2

CDR3: CASSSRQGAGTQYF
DNA: TGTGCCAGCAGCTCTCGACAGGGGGCCGGGACCCAGTACTTC
V: TRBV7-3
J: TRBJ2-5
size: NA
D: TRBD1

CDR3: CSARAGDGSYEQYF
DNA: TGCAGTGCTAGAGCGGGGGATGGCTCCTACGAGCAGTACTTC
V: TRBV20-1
J: TRBJ2-7
size: many
D: NA

CDR3: CASNNRGRQETQYF
DNA: TGCGCCAGCAACAACCGGGGACGGCAAGAGACCCAGTACTTC
V: TRBV5-1
J: TRBJ2-5
size: many
D: NA

CDR3: CASSELGGLENF
DNA: TGTGCCAGCAGTGAATTGGGGGGACTAGAAAATTTC
V: TRBV25-1
J: TRBJ2-5
size: many
D: TRBD2

CDR3: CASSWTGGEGYTF
DNA: TGTGCCAGCAGCTGGACAGGGGGCGAGGGCTACACCTTC
V: TRBV7-2
J: TRBJ1-2
size: many
D: TRBD1

CDR3: CSAMRDPNTEAFF
DNA: TGCAGTGCTATGAGGGATCCGAACACTGAAGCTTTCTTT
V: TRBV20-1
J: TRBJ1-1
size: medium-sized
D: NA

CDR3: CASREGGTGELFF
DNA: TGCGCCAGCAGAGAAGGCGGCACCGGGGAGCTGTTTTTT
V: TRBV5-1
J: TRBJ2-2
size: many
D: NA

CDR3: CSAEPVAGGETQYF
DNA: TGCAGTGCCGAACCCGTAGCGGGAGGGGAGACCCAGTACTTC
V: TRBV20-1
J: TRBJ2-5
size: many
D: TRBD2